The present TCR beta chain was sequenced within a study of CD8+CD57+ T cells in acquired aplastic anemia. Study-wide results and caveats: Patients shared under 30 CD8+ CDR3 sequences with controls.

Genomic DNA, serving as template, underwent TCR beta VDJ and CDR3 profiling. MiXCR, applied by TCRdb to the reads, yields one record per CDR3 protein. The sample includes 90,000 to 120,000 distinct CDR3 sequences, 51% of them seen just once. The V segment lost 5 bases and the J segment 4 bases; nucleotides outside the gene matches: 8. The CDR3 sequence is 15 residues long. Germline CDR1 is SGHAT and CDR2 is FQNNGV. In its sample, this clonotype was seen many times. Its target is unknown. Sequenced material: sorted CD4+, CD8+, or CD8+CD57+ T cells (not recorded which) from PBMCs. V and J are TRBV11-2 and TRBJ2-3, with TRBD2 identical over 8 bases. This sequence originates from a human donor in good health, serving as a control. As DNA, the CDR3 is TGTGCCAGCAGCCCCCCACTAGCGGCTGCAGATACGCAGTATTTT. Translation: CASSPPLAAADTQYF. The full variable domain, with the rest looked up from reference TRBV11-2 and TRBJ2-3, is EAGVAQSPRYKIIEKRQSVAFWCNPISGHATLYWYQQILGQGPKLLIQFQNNGVVDDSQLPKDRFSAERLKGVDSTLKIQPAKLEDSAVYLCASSPPLAAADTQYFGPGTRLTVL.